This record looks at one T cell receptor (beta chain) sequence and its context. Its antigen remains unidentified. No per-base quality is available; no much larger clone lies one base away. At the junction V is shortened by 5 bases and J by 10 bases; bases outside the gene matches: 10. CDR1 and CDR2 were assigned from the germline V gene as SGHNT and YENEEA. Measured from the cysteine to the phenylalanine, the CDR3 is 15 residues long. Only the CDR3 DNA is retained, 45 bases long and in frame from the first base. This sample was included in a study of blood T cell repertoires in COVID-19 (TCRdb year 2020). As for the study more broadly: Samples covering the acute and convalescent phases of COVID-19 were provided by collaborators in the United States, Italy and Spain. Where HLA class I and class II types were available, the types were taken from metadata supplied by the sample provider, not from assay-based typing. Subjects who had been exposed to COVID-19, were actively infected with it, or had recovered from it provided the deeply sampled blood TCRbeta repertoires that made up the dataset. The material from the prospective study consisted of cDNA or gDNA derived from T cells, B-cell-depleted T cells, or PBMCs. The sample metadata nearly always contained a de-identified subject ID, COVID-19 status, age in years and sex. Samples came from the ongoing ImmuneRACE study (first 160 participants) plus 1,254 subjects from 6 global collaborators. The repertoires were released in a freely available public database meant as a resource for research on the immune response to SARS-CoV-2. Study-wide conclusions, independent of this receptor: The amount of clinical and demographic metadata varied by source and participant and was provided uncurated.

At one collaborating source in Seattle, patients were enrolled during active infection and were followed longitudinally through the course of disease. Whole blood was collected in K2EDTA tubes by collaborating institutions according to the institutions' own protocols. For TCRbeta analysis, collaborator samples were shipped as frozen whole blood, as isolated PBMCs, or as DNA extracted from either sample type. TCRbeta CDR3 regions were amplified from genomic DNA by means of the immunoSEQ Assay, a bias-controlled multiplex PCR. The original methods were these. Nucleated cell counts per sample were estimated from amplification of reference gene primers within the assay. To quantify the absolute abundance of each unique TCRbeta CDR3 rearrangement, sequence reads were collapsed and filtered. For each sample, productive Simpson clonality was calculated by taking the square root of Simpson's diversity index across productive rearrangements. The source is immuneACCESS, and TCRdb retained only in-frame sequences with V and J called. Part of the clones is not carried over; for the studies checked, unresolved V genes explain less than half of this, and the remainder is unexplained. V, J and clone size derive from that table, while D and trimming were established from the DNA sequence. Within this sample are some 180,000 clones, with roughly 83% of them counted one time only. The ten largest clones take up 6.5% to 9% of the sample.

The chain uses TRBV11-3 and TRBJ2-1; TRBD2 fits 11 bases in the junction. The TCR comes from a woman between 40 and 55 years old with COVID-19, enrolled during active disease. Sequencing input: peripheral blood. Read as DNA, the sequence is TGTGCCAGCAGCACGACTAGCGGGACGTGGGTAGAGCAGTTCTTC. It encodes CASSTTSGTWVEQFF.